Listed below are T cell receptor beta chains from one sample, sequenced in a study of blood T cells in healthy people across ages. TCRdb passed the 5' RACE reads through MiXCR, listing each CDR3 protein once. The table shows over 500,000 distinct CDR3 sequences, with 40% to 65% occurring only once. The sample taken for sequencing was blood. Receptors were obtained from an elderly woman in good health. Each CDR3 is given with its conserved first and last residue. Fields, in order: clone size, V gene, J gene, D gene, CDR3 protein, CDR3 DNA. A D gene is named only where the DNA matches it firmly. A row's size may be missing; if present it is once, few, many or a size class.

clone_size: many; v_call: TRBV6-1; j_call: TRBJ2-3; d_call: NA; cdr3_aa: CASSEPGARDTQYF; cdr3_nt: TGTGCCAGCAGTGAACCAGGGGCAAGGGATACGCAGTATTTT
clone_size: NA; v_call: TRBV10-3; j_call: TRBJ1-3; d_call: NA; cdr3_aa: CAIMSSGNTIYF; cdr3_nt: TGTGCCATCATGAGCTCTGGAAACACCATATATTTT
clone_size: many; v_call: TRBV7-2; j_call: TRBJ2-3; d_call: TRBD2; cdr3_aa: CASRKDSGGWSDTQYF; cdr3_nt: TGTGCCAGCAGAAAGGATAGCGGGGGGTGGTCAGATACGCAGTATTTT
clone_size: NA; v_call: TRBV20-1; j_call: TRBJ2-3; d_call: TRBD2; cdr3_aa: CSAPGTSPPSGTDTQYF; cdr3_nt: TGCAGTGCGCCCGGGACTAGCCCGCCTTCTGGCACAGATACGCAGTATTTT
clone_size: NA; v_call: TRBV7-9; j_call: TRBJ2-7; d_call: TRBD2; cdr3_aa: CASSWGLAGVIDEQYF; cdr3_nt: TGTGCCAGCAGCTGGGGACTAGCGGGAGTAATCGATGAGCAGTACTTC
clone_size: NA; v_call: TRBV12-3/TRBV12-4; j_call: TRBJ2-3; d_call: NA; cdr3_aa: CASSLGRDNTDTQYF; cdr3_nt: TGTGCCAGCAGTTTAGGCCGGGATAACACAGATACGCAGTATTTT
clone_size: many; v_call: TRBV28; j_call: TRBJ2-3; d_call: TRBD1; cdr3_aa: CASSFGDRDTQYF; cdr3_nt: TGTGCCAGCAGTTTCGGGGACAGGGATACGCAGTATTTT
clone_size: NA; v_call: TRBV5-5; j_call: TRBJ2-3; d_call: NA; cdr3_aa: CASSPGANTDTQYF; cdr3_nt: TGTGCCAGCAGCCCCGGGGCTAACACAGATACGCAGTATTTT
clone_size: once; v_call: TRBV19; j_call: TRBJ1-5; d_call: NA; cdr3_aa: CASWLQANQPQHF; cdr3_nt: TGTGCCAGTTGGCTACAGGCTAATCAGCCCCAGCATTTT
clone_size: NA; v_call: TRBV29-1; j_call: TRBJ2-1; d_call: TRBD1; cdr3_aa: CSVDRDPRTQFF; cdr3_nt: TGCAGCGTCGACAGGGATCCGCGGACCCAGTTCTTC
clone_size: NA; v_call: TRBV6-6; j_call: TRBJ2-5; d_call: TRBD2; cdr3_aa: CASSPRTSGEKTQYF; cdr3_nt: TGTGCCAGCAGTCCCAGGACTAGCGGGGAGAAGACCCAGTACTTC
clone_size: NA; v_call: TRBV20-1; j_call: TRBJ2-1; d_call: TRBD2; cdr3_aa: CSARDYPYNEQFF; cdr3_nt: TGCAGTGCTCGGGACTACCCTTACAATGAGCAGTTCTTC
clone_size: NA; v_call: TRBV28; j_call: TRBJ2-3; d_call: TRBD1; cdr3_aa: CASSLPLRDRATDTQYF; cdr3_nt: TGTGCCAGCAGTTTACCTCTCCGGGACAGGGCAACAGATACGCAGTATTTT
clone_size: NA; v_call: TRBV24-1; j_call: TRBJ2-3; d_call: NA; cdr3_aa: CATSEPGIKDTQYF; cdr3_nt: TGTGCCACCAGTGAGCCGGGGATCAAAGATACGCAGTATTTT
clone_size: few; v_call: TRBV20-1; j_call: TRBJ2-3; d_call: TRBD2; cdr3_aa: CSATGTSGGGDTQYF; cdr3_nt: TGCAGTGCTACCGGGACTAGCGGGGGGGGAGATACGCAGTATTTT
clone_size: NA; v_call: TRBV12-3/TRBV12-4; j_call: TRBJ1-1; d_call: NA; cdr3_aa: CASSFKNTEAFF; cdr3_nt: TGTGCCAGCAGTTTCAAGAACACTGAAGCTTTCTTT
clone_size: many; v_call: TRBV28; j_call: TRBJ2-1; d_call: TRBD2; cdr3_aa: CASSPPGLGPKEQFF; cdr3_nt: TGTGCCAGCAGTCCCCCGGGACTAGGACCTAAAGAGCAGTTCTTC
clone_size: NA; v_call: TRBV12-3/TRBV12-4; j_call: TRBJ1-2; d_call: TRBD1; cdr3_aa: CASSYRGRYTF; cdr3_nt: TGTGCCAGCAGCTACAGGGGGCGCTACACCTTC
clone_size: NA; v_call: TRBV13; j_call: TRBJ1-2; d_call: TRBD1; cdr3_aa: CASSQGTGSLNGYTF; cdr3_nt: TGTGCCAGCAGCCAGGGGACAGGCTCTTTGAATGGCTACACCTTC
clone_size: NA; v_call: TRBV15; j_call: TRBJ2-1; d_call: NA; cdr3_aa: CATSRESSVNEQFF; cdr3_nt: TGTGCCACCAGCAGAGAAAGTAGCGTCAATGAGCAGTTCTTC
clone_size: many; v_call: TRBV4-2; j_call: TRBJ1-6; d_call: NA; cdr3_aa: CASSQPTGTKDNSPLHF; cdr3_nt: TGTGCCAGCAGCCAACCTACAGGGACTAAGGATAATTCACCCCTCCACTTT
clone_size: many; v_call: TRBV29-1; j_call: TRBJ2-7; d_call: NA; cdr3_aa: CSVEEVGVLDEQYF; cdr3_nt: TGCAGCGTTGAAGAAGTGGGGGTGTTGGACGAGCAGTACTTC
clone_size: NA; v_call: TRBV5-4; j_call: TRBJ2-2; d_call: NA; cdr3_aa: CASSLAARGGTGELFF; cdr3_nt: TGTGCCAGCAGCTTAGCGGCGCGGGGAGGCACCGGGGAGCTGTTTTTT
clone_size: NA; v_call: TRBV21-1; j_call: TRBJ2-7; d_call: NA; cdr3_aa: CASSLSPLSSYEQYF; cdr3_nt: TGTGCCAGCAGTTTATCCCCACTCAGCTCCTACGAGCAGTACTTC
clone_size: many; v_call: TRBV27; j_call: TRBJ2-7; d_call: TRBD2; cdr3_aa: CASTSVSYEQYF; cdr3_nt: TGTGCCAGTACTAGCGTCTCCTACGAGCAGTACTTC
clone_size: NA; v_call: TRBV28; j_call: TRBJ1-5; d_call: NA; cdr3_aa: CASRDGGGAQNQPQHF; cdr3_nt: TGTGCCAGCAGGGACGGCGGGGGGGCCCAAAATCAGCCCCAGCATTTT
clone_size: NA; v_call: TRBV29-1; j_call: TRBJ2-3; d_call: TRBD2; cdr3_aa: CSVDGTSGKTDTQYF; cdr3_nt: TGCAGCGTTGACGGGACTAGCGGTAAAACAGATACGCAGTATTTT
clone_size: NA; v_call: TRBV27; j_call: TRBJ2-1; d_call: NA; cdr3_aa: CASSYRKLWGTHEQFF; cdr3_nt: TGTGCCAGCAGTTATCGTAAGCTATGGGGGACCCACGAGCAGTTCTTC
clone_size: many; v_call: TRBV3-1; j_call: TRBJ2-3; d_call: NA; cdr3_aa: CASSHRGVTDTQYF; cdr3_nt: TGTGCCAGCAGCCATCGAGGGGTCACAGATACGCAGTATTTT
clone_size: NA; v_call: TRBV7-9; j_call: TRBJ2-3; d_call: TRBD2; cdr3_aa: CASSSPPFTSGSRADTQYF; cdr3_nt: TGTGCCAGCAGCTCCCCCCCTTTCACTAGCGGGAGTAGGGCAGATACGCAGTATTTT